This is a list of T cell receptor beta chains from one sample in a study of cytomegalovirus exposure and HLA in healthy donors. Profiled with immunoSEQ multiplex PCR; TCRdb holds only in-frame clones, not every one. The sample includes around 240,000 clones, around 90% seen only once; the top ten take roughly 0.38%. Sample: PBMCs. All receptors come from a woman aged 18 to 35 in good health and CMV-seronegative. Each CDR3 is given with its conserved first and last residue. The D gene is left open where the match is weak. Expanded clones are given a class, and other clones once, few, many or no size at all.

d_call j_call clone_size cdr3_length v_call cdr3_aa cdr3_nt
TRBD1 TRBJ2-7 once 14 TRBV6-5 CASSYTGQAYEQYF TGTGCCAGCAGTTACACGGGACAGGCCTACGAGCAGTACTTC
. TRBJ2-3 . 15 TRBV6-6 CASSGQFRRADTQYF TGTGCCAGCAGCGGACAGTTTCGAAGGGCAGATACGCAGTATTTT
. TRBJ1-1 . 12 TRBV18 CASSGQNTEAFF TGTGCCAGCTCAGGGCAGAACACTGAAGCTTTCTTT
. TRBJ1-1 few 10 TRBV10-1 CASQVPEAFF TGCGCCAGCCAGGTCCCTGAAGCTTTCTTT
TRBD1 TRBJ2-5 . 16 TRBV7-9 CASSASGTGYTETQYF TGTGCCAGCAGCGCCAGCGGGACAGGGTATACGGAGACCCAGTACTTC
. TRBJ1-2 . 13 TRBV5-6 CASSLALGSGYTF TGTGCCAGCAGCTTGGCTCTAGGCTCTGGCTACACCTTC
. TRBJ1-1 . 14 TRBV4-1 CASSPGTQNTEAFF TGCGCCAGCAGCCCCGGGACACAGAACACTGAAGCTTTCTTT
. TRBJ1-5 . 15 TRBV5-1 CASSYTGTSNQPQHF TGCGCCAGCAGCTACACAGGGACGAGCAATCAGCCCCAGCATTTT
. TRBJ1-6 . 13 TRBV6-4 CASSNRENSPLHF TGTGCCAGCAGTAACAGGGAGAATTCACCCCTCCACTTT
TRBD2 TRBJ2-1 . 15 TRBV5-1 CASSVLSGADNEQFF TGCGCCAGCAGCGTTCTAAGCGGGGCTGACAATGAGCAGTTCTTC
TRBD1 TRBJ1-3 . 16 TRBV5-1 CASSFTGGKIEDTIYF TGCGCCAGCAGCTTCACAGGGGGAAAGATTGAGGACACCATATATTTT
TRBD2 TRBJ2-1 . 16 TRBV19 CASSLILAGGHSEQFF TGTGCCAGTAGCCTCATCCTAGCGGGGGGCCATAGTGAGCAGTTCTTC
TRBD1 TRBJ2-7 . 15 TRBV4-3 CASREGQGPQYEQYF TGCGCCAGCAGAGAAGGACAGGGGCCTCAATACGAGCAGTACTTC
TRBD2 TRBJ2-2 . 15 TRBV5-4 CASSLPGGHAGELFF TGTGCCAGCAGCCTCCCGGGGGGGCACGCCGGGGAGCTGTTTTTT
. TRBJ1-6 . 16 TRBV6-5 CASSYGSEGYNSPLHF TGTGCCAGCAGTTACGGGTCCGAGGGTTATAATTCACCCCTCCACTTT
TRBD1 TRBJ1-2 few 13 TRBV19 CASSTTGDGGYTF TGTGCCAGTAGTACCACAGGGGACGGTGGCTACACCTTC
. TRBJ1-1 . 14 TRBV5-5 CASSLTGGTTEAFF TGTGCCAGCAGCTTGACCGGCGGGACCACTGAAGCTTTCTTT
TRBD2 TRBJ2-2 . 18 TRBV4-1 CASSQRTSGGPLSGELFF TGCGCCAGCAGCCAAAGGACTAGCGGGGGCCCCCTTTCCGGGGAGCTGTTTTTT
TRBD2 TRBJ2-7 . 16 TRBV7-2 CASSLESGVIAHEQYF TGTGCCAGCAGCCTCGAAAGCGGGGTGATCGCCCACGAGCAGTACTTC
. TRBJ1-2 . 14 TRBV30 CAWSVPGVSEGYTF TGTGCCTGGAGTGTACCGGGGGTGTCGGAAGGCTACACCTTC
. TRBJ2-7 . 14 TRBV28 CASSSYRDEGEQYF TGTGCCAGCAGCTCATACAGGGACGAGGGCGAGCAGTACTTC
TRBD1 TRBJ1-6 . 17 TRBV9 CASSVKRGQVRNSPLHF TGTGCCAGCAGCGTAAAGAGGGGACAGGTTCGCAATTCACCCCTCCACTTT
TRBD1 TRBJ2-3 . 16 TRBV7-6 CASSLAGTGVTDTQYF TGTGCCAGCAGCTTAGCCGGGACAGGGGTCACAGATACGCAGTATTTT
. TRBJ2-3 . 15 TRBV10-3 CAISESLTSTDTQYF TGTGCCATCAGTGAGTCACTAACTAGCACAGATACGCAGTATTTT
TRBD1 TRBJ1-1 . 14 TRBV10-2 CASSLDRDGTEAFF TGCGCCAGCAGCCTGGACAGGGACGGCACTGAAGCTTTCTTT
TRBD1 TRBJ1-2 . 14 TRBV10-2 CASSDRGPNYGYTF TGCGCCAGCAGTGACAGGGGGCCAAACTATGGCTACACCTTC
. TRBJ1-3 once 15 TRBV29-1 CSVEYPGGMGNTIYF TGCAGCGTTGAATACCCAGGAGGAATGGGAAACACCATATATTTT
. TRBJ1-6 . 14 TRBV5-1 CASSLGQREEPLHF TGCGCCAGCAGCCTTGGACAGCGGGAGGAACCCCTCCACTTT
TRBD2 TRBJ2-1 . 14 TRBV27 CASSLTSGGNEQFF TGTGCCAGCAGTTTGACTAGCGGTGGCAATGAGCAGTTCTTC
TRBD2 TRBJ2-3 . 14 TRBV2 CASSGSGGTDTQYF TGTGCCAGCAGTGGGAGCGGGGGCACAGATACGCAGTATTTT
. TRBJ1-2 once 17 TRBV29-1 CSVVTIGLADGNYGYTF TGCAGCGTTGTGACCATCGGGTTGGCAGATGGTAACTATGGCTACACCTTC
. TRBJ2-2 . 16 TRBV7-2 CASSPAVFEATGELFF TGTGCCAGCAGCCCGGCCGTATTTGAGGCCACCGGGGAGCTGTTTTTT
TRBD1 TRBJ1-2 . 16 TRBV4-1 CASSQLKTGNNYGYTF TGCGCCAGCAGCCAACTTAAGACAGGGAATAACTATGGCTACACCTTC